The rows below give T cell receptor beta chains drawn from one sample of a study of blood T cell repertoires in COVID-19. Method: immunoSEQ multiplex PCR; TCRdb's copy keeps in-frame clones and lacks some. The sample holds 62,000 or so clones, 88% seen once. Input material: peripheral blood. These receptors were taken from a human donor in a cohort sampled during active COVID-19. Both conserved end residues are part of each CDR3. The D gene is left open where the match is weak. Only some rows state a clone size, as once, few, many or a class for expanded clones.

clone size,D gene,J gene,V gene,CDR3 protein,CDR3 DNA
.,TRBD2,TRBJ2-2,TRBV7-3,CASRQAGTSGTGELFF,TGTGCCAGCAGACAAGCCGGGACTAGCGGGACCGGGGAGCTGTTTTTT
.,TRBD2,TRBJ2-7,TRBV12-5,CAGGQGRAPYEQYF,TGTGCTGGGGGTCAAGGGAGGGCCCCCTACGAGCAGTACTTC
.,TRBD1,TRBJ2-3,TRBV19,CASSSRETGPSQDTQYF,TGTGCCAGTAGTTCCAGGGAGACAGGGCCCTCACAGGATACGCAGTATTTT
.,.,TRBJ2-2,TRBV5-1,CASSSYGGGGMNTGELFF,TGCGCCAGCAGCTCCTATGGGGGGGGCGGTATGAACACCGGGGAGCTGTTTTTT
.,.,TRBJ2-1,TRBV2,CASRANTGSEQFF,TGTGCCAGCAGGGCCAATACAGGTTCCGAGCAGTTCTTC
.,.,TRBJ2-2,TRBV6-1,CASSERAPGELFF,TGTGCCAGCAGTGAGAGGGCTCCCGGGGAGCTGTTTTTT
.,.,TRBJ2-7,TRBV12-3/TRBV12-4,CASREDSSYEQYF,TGTGCCAGCAGAGAGGACAGTTCCTACGAGCAGTACTTC
few,TRBD1,TRBJ2-4,TRBV11-2,CASSLGQARAKNIQYF,TGTGCCAGCAGCCTCGGACAGGCTAGGGCCAAAAACATTCAGTACTTC
.,TRBD1,TRBJ2-2,TRBV18,CASSPGGQGIAGELFF,TGTGCCAGCTCACCGGGCGGACAGGGCATCGCCGGGGAGCTGTTTTTT
.,.,TRBJ2-2,TRBV6-1,CASSKAQGGVGELFF,TGTGCCAGCAGTAAAGCACAGGGTGGGGTTGGGGAGCTGTTTTTT
once,.,TRBJ2-1,TRBV12-3/TRBV12-4,CASNMDSYNEQFF,TGTGCCAGCAATATGGACAGTTACAATGAGCAGTTCTTC
.,.,TRBJ1-4,TRBV28,CASTPTTATNEKLFF,TGTGCCAGCACCCCAACGACAGCAACTAATGAAAAACTGTTTTTT
.,TRBD1,TRBJ1-3,TRBV5-1,CASSFAGQGRNTIYF,TGCGCCAGCAGCTTCGCTGGACAGGGCAGAAACACCATATATTTT
.,.,TRBJ2-3,TRBV25-1,CASSEGRTSTDTQYF,TGTGCCAGCAGTGAAGGACGGACTAGCACAGATACGCAGTATTTT
.,TRBD2,TRBJ2-3,TRBV19,CASARGAPDTQYF,TGTGCCAGTGCGCGGGGGGCCCCAGATACGCAGTATTTT
.,TRBD1,TRBJ1-5,TRBV4-1,CASSQAEGLTGGQPQHF,TGCGCCAGCAGCCAAGCCGAGGGATTGACAGGGGGACAGCCCCAGCATTTT
.,TRBD2,TRBJ2-2,TRBV9,CASSGLAGGPGELFF,TGTGCCAGCAGCGGACTAGCGGGGGGGCCCGGGGAGCTGTTTTTT
.,.,TRBJ1-5,TRBV28,CASSSDPSGQPQHF,TGTGCCAGCAGCTCCGACCCCTCGGGTCAGCCCCAGCATTTT
.,.,TRBJ2-7,TRBV2,CASTPGAYEQYF,TGTGCCAGCACCCCGGGGGCCTACGAGCAGTACTTC